This T cell receptor (beta chain) was identified in a study of blood T cell repertoires in COVID-19. Only one count was recorded for this clone. V lost 4 bases and J lost 6; bases outside the gene matches: 6. The CDR3 covers 14 residues. Germline V gene lookup returns CDR1 SGHVS and CDR2 FQNEAQ. Original data processing: For nucleated cells, counts were estimated from reference gene primer amplification. The repertoire was sequenced with immunoSEQ multiplex PCR; TCRdb's copy has only in-frame clones and lacks some. V, J and clone size derive from that table, while D and trimming were established from the DNA sequence. The table records 110,000 or so clones, 81% of them present only once.

Sequences were obtained from peripheral blood. The chain joins TRBV7-8 to TRBJ2-7; 10 positions agree with TRBD1. The TCR was taken from a man aged 45 to 65 with acute or convalescent COVID-19. DNA for the CDR3: TGTGCCAGCAGCTCGGGCGGGACAGGGGCCGAGCAGTACTTC. Encoded protein: CASSSGGTGAEQYF.